Below, one T cell receptor (beta chain) is given with its context. Its antigen is still unknown. V lost 1 base, J lost 3 bases, and 14 bases lay in between. There are 15 residues in the CDR3. Looked up from germline, CDR1 is SGHKS and CDR2 is YYEKEE (reference sequence). The PCR employed 60 Vbeta primers together with 13 Jbeta primers. Some clones are missing from TCRdb's copy, which holds only in-frame ones; the method was immunoSEQ multiplex PCR. In the table there are approximately 100,000 clones, 74% of which are singletons. This specimen belongs to a study of cytomegalovirus exposure and HLA in healthy donors. Study results and limitations: A likely sequencing artifact accounted for one observed cluster of highly shared sequence variants. For most TCR beta V segments, an earlier analysis put the productive rate at about 87% or about 30% of the time.

V usage is TRBV5-5 and J usage is TRBJ2-7, with D perhaps TRBD2 (5 bases). The source is a human donor in good health. Sequencing used PBMCs. The CDR3 sequence: CASSLNGVFLYEQYF. The CDR3 DNA is TGTGCCAGCAGCTTGAACGGGGTATTCCTCTACGAGCAGTACTTC.